One and the same sample provided the 17 T cell receptor beta chains below, sequenced in a study of T cells in Graves' hyperthyroidism and ophthalmopathy. Researchers amplified the TCR beta CDR3 regions from RNA transcripts. The TCR CDR3 was amplified in a first-round RT-PCR using the HTBI primer set. TCRdb analysed the multiplex PCR reads with MiXCR anew, one entry per CDR3 protein. The sample holds hundreds of thousands of distinct CDR3 sequences; roughly 46% are singletons and the top ten take 6.5% to 9%. Sequencing was done on a sample of peripheral blood or thyroid tissue (not recorded which). Receptors originate from a young woman with Graves' hyperthyroidism.

A note on this clonotype: At one boundary the junction diverges from the germline segment, which might be a read error. This chain joins TRBV5-1 and TRBJ1-4; D remains ambiguous. The CDR3 has 15 amino acids. Germline V gives CDR1 SGHRS, CDR2 YFSETQ. The CDR3 nucleotides are TGTGCCAGCAGCTCCGACCGACGGAATAATGAAAAACTGTTTTTT. Its protein product is CASSSDRRNNEKLFF.

Only a few counts were recorded for this clonotype. The V gene is TRBV2, the J gene TRBJ2-7; 10 bases match TRBD2. The germline gives CDR1 SNHLY, CDR2 FYNNEI. The CDR3 loop spans 16 amino acids. The J segment lost 0 bases and the V segment lost 2 bases, leaving 4 bases of the junction unmatched. DNA for the CDR3: TGTGCCAGCAGTGAATTGGCTAGCGGGAGCTCCTACGAGCAGTACTTC. Translating gives CASSELASGSSYEQYF.

The rearrangement links TRBV15 to TRBJ1-2; 8 nucleotides align to TRBD1. Losses at the gene ends were 10 bases for V and 7 bases for J; bases not matched to a gene: 14. CDR1 and CDR2 from the germline V gene are LNHNV and YYDKDF (reference sequence). This CDR3 spans 14 amino acids. The CDR3 is CASSSPRQGPGYTF. In nucleotides, the CDR3 is TGTGCCAGCAGTTCGCCCCGACAGGGGCCTGGCTACACCTTC. Supplemented by reference TRBV15 and TRBJ1-2, the full variable domain reads DAMVIQNPRYQVTQFGKPVTLSCSQTLNHNVMYWYQQKSSQAPKLLFHYYDKDFNNEADTPDNFQSRRPNTSFCFLDIRSPGLGDTAMYLCASSSPRQGPGYTFGSGTRLTVV.

The chain has TRBV7-9 and TRBJ2-2, with no clear D. This CDR3 is 12 amino acids long. The V gene lost 5 bases and the J gene lost 6 bases, with 7 bases spanning the gap. Germline V gene lookup returns CDR1 SEHNR and CDR2 FQNEAQ (reference sequence). The CDR3 here is CASSPTPGELFF. The CDR3 bases are TGTGCCAGCAGCCCAACGCCCGGGGAGCTGTTTTTT.

J is TRBJ2-7 and V is TRBV7-2, with D perhaps being TRBD1 or TRBD2 (5 bases each). V lost 8 bases to trimming and J lost 4 bases, with 18 bases between them. This CDR3 is 14 amino acids long. CDR1 is SGHTA and CDR2 is FQGNSA in the germline V gene. This chain's CDR3 is CASFNPGPDYEQYF. CDR3 nucleotide sequence: TGTGCCAGCTTTAATCCGGGGCCAGATTACGAGCAGTACTTC. Looking up the rest from reference TRBV7-2 and TRBJ2-7 gives the full variable domain: GAGVSQSPSNKVTEKGKDVELRCDPISGHTALYWYRQSLGQGLEFLIYFQGNSAPDKSGLPSDRFSAERTGGSVSTLTIQRTQQEDSAVYLCASFNPGPDYEQYFGPGTRLTVT.

The chain couples TRBV29-1 to TRBJ1-2, with no clear D. The CDR3 extends over 10 amino acids. V was shortened by 3 bases and J by 8 bases, with 7 bases between the two germline ends. Germline V CDR1 and CDR2: SQVTM, ANQGSEA. The CDR3 coding sequence is TGCAGCGTTGAGAGGGTGGGCTACACCTTC. Residues: CSVERVGYTF.

V and J are TRBV11-1 and TRBJ1-2; 7 nucleotides align to TRBD1. The CDR3 loop spans 14 amino acids. Germline CDR1 SGHAT, CDR2 FQDESV (reference sequence). After removal of 5 bases from V and 1 base from J, the junction contained 4 bases not matched to a gene. In DNA form, the CDR3 reads TGTGCCAGCAGCCGGACAGGCCTTAACTATGGCTACACCTTC. Encoded protein: CASSRTGLNYGYTF.

J is TRBJ1-2 and V is TRBV7-9, with D unclear. The germline V and J ends were trimmed by 5 bases and 2 bases, with 9 bases remaining between them. There are 13 residues in the CDR3. Looked up from germline, CDR1 is SEHNR and CDR2 is FQNEAQ (reference sequence). For the CDR3, the DNA is TGTGCCAGCAGCCGCCTGGGAAACTATGGCTACACCTTC. Translating gives CASSRLGNYGYTF.

This clonotype was detected many times. The V and J genes are TRBV7-9 and TRBJ1-2, with D possibly matching TRBD1 (6 bases). CDR3 length: 15 amino acids. Trimming stripped 5 bases from V and 0 bases from J, with 13 bases between. Germline V CDR1 and CDR2: SEHNR, FQNEAQ (reference sequence). CDR3 loop: CASSLGTPTNYGYTF. In DNA form, the CDR3 reads TGTGCCAGCAGCCTGGGGACACCAACTAACTATGGCTACACCTTC. The entire variable domain, with the rest obtained from reference TRBV7-9 and TRBJ1-2, is as follows: DTGVSQNPRHKITKRGQNVTFRCDPISEHNRLYWYRQTLGQGPEFLTYFQNEAQLEKSRLLSDRFSAERPKGSFSTLEIQRTEQGDSAMYLCASSLGTPTNYGYTFGSGTRLTVV.

V and J are TRBV19 and TRBJ1-2; D gene ambiguous. V was clipped by 3 bases and J by 8 bases, with 19 bases between them. From germline, CDR1 is LNHDA and CDR2 SQIVND (reference sequence). The CDR3 consists of 15 residues. DNA for the CDR3: TGTGCCAGTAGTATTGGACGGCAACCGGGGTGGGGCTACACCTTC. This codes for CASSIGRQPGWGYTF. The full variable domain, in which reference TRBV19 and TRBJ1-2 provide the parts outside the CDR3, is DGGITQSPKYLFRKEGQNVTLSCEQNLNHDAMYWYRQDPGQGLRLIYYSQIVNDFQKGDIAEGYSVSREKKESFPLTVTSAQKNPTAFYLCASSIGRQPGWGYTFGSGTRLTVV.

This sequence joins TRBV7-2 and TRBJ2-2, with 9 bases lining up with TRBD2. J was trimmed by 1 base and V by 2 bases; bases with no gene match: 5. Germline-derived CDR1 and CDR2 are SGHTA and FQGNSA. The CDR3 runs 17 residues. CDR3 in amino acids: CASSLRQTSGNTGELFF. The DNA of the CDR3 is TGTGCCAGCAGCTTACGCCAGACTAGCGGGAACACCGGGGAGCTGTTTTTT. Based on the CDR3 plus reference TRBV7-2 and TRBJ2-2, the full variable domain is GAGVSQSPSNKVTEKGKDVELRCDPISGHTALYWYRQSLGQGLEFLIYFQGNSAPDKSGLPSDRFSAERTGGSVSTLTIQRTQQEDSAVYLCASSLRQTSGNTGELFFGEGSRLTVL.

This clonotype was observed a few times. The gene calls are TRBV24-1 and TRBJ1-1; 7 bases map to TRBD1. With 1 base clipped from V and 10 bases from J, the junction kept 8 bases outside the gene matches. Per the germline V gene, CDR1 is KGHDR and CDR2 is SFDVKD. CDR3 length: 14 amino acids. Written as DNA, the CDR3 is TGTGCCACCAGTGATTTAAGGACAGGATTTGGAGCTTTCTTT. This codes for CATSDLRTGFGAFF.

This clonotype has a handful of counts. V is TRBV7-2 and J is TRBJ1-1; possibly TRBD1 for D (5 bases). The germline V gene encodes CDR1 SGHTA and CDR2 FQGNSA. CDR3 length: 13 residues. V lost 7 bases and J 0 bases, leaving 9 bases between the germline ends. The CDR3 DNA sequence: TGTGCCAGCATGAGGGGATTGAACACTGAAGCTTTCTTT. It is translated as CASMRGLNTEAFF.

The chain combines TRBV25-1 with TRBJ1-6; D remains unclear. Germline V gene data show CDR1 as MGHDK and CDR2 as SYGVNS. The CDR3 totals 15 residues. V was cut by 9 bases and J by 2 bases, with 14 bases left in between. CDR3 sequence reads: CASKPHGPYNSPLHF. Here the CDR3 DNA reads TGTGCCAGTAAACCTCATGGGCCCTATAATTCACCCCTCCACTTT.

The V and J genes are TRBV7-2 and TRBJ2-5, with D perhaps matching TRBD1 (6 bases). Trimming removed 5 bases at V and 5 bases at J, with 15 bases between. This CDR3 has 14 amino acids. CDR1 SGHTA and CDR2 FQGNSA come from the germline V gene. The CDR3 loop is CASSVGPGAETQYF. The CDR3 DNA reads TGTGCCAGCAGCGTAGGCCCAGGGGCCGAGACCCAGTACTTC.

The chain employs TRBV12-3 or TRBV12-4 and TRBJ1-4; D not certain. This CDR3 is built from 15 residues. V lost 5 bases and J lost 8, with 18 bases in between. Here the CDR3 DNA reads TGTGCCAGCAGTGAAGATCTGAAGGGTTGGGAAAAACTGTTTTTT. This codes for CASSEDLKGWEKLFF.

V is TRBV2 and J is TRBJ2-7; no definite D call. The better agreement between TRBJ2-1 and the DNA end casts doubt on the J call. The CDR3 extends over 14 amino acids. The germline V gene has CDR1 SNHLY and CDR2 FYNNEI. The CDR3 nucleotides are TGTGCCAGCAGCTACTCCTGGTCTCTCGGTGAGCAGTTCTTC. This encodes CASSYSWSLGEQFF.